Presented here are 29 T cell receptor beta chains from one specimen sequenced in a study of early T cells in non-severe SARS-CoV-2 infection. TCRdb ran MiXCR on the 5' RACE reads and lists one entry per CDR3 protein. The sample yields tens of thousands of distinct CDR3 sequences, roughly 13% seen once. Sequencing used whole blood. The receptors here all came from an adult who was a healthcare worker with PCR-confirmed SARS-CoV-2 infection or an uninfected control (not recorded which).

The sample holds a few counts of this clonotype. The chain couples TRBV6-5 to TRBJ2-5, with D maybe TRBD1 (6 bases). Germline CDR1 reads MNHEY; CDR2 reads SVGAGI. This CDR3 has 11 residues. V gave up 8 bases and J gave up 7 bases, with 11 bases separating them. CDR3 sequence: CASELGGTQYF. The CDR3 region has the DNA TGTGCCAGCGAATTAGGGGGGACCCAGTACTTC.

This chain connects TRBV20-1 to TRBJ2-5; 8 bases align to TRBD2. Looked up from germline, CDR1 is DFQATT and CDR2 is SNEGSKA (reference sequence). V lost 2 bases, J lost 0 bases, and 2 bases stayed unmatched. This CDR3 has 14 residues. DNA for the CDR3: TGCAGTGCTAGACTAGCGGGTCACCAAGAGACCCAGTACTTC. Its protein product is CSARLAGHQETQYF.

On this clonotype: One junction end does not reproduce the germline sequence, and a read error may be involved. The chain employs TRBV3-1 and TRBJ1-6; D not resolved. CDR1 LGHDT and CDR2 YNNKEL come from the germline V gene (reference sequence). The CDR3 covers 14 residues. In DNA, the CDR3 is TGTACCAGCAGCCAAGAAAGCCGGGAATCACCCCTCCACTTT. Translating it yields CTSSQESRESPLHF.

The table lists this clonotype with many counts. The genes are TRBV12-3 or TRBV12-4 and TRBJ2-7; maybe TRBD1 (5 bases). V gave up 8 bases and J gave up 12 bases, with 26 bases separating them. The CDR3 has 14 residues. The CDR3 sequence: CASSSTRRAGVLYF. The CDR3 nucleotides are TGTGCCAGCTCCTCCACCCGCAGGGCTGGGGTGCTGTACTTC.

This clonotype was detected a few times. The chain couples TRBV20-1 to TRBJ2-2, with TRBD2 as a possible D gene (6 bases). Germline CDR1 DFQATT, CDR2 SNEGSKA (reference sequence). The CDR3 has 16 residues. Between the trimmed V and J ends, which lost 2 bases and 1 base, there was a span of 14 bases. CDR3 loop: CSARRPGLMNTGELFF. The CDR3 DNA sequence: TGCAGTGCTAGACGCCCGGGACTTATGAACACCGGGGAGCTGTTTTTT.

The chain links TRBV7-2 to TRBJ2-5, with a weak D call TRBD1 (6 bases). Trimming stripped 8 bases from V and 2 bases from J, with 12 bases between. The CDR3 loop spans 13 amino acids. Germline-derived CDR1 and CDR2 are SGHTA and FQGNSA. The CDR3 sequence is CASAERGQETQYF. CDR3 nucleotides: TGTGCCAGCGCAGAGAGGGGGCAAGAGACCCAGTACTTC.

This clonotype was found many times. The rearrangement uses TRBV29-1 and TRBJ1-1; D remains ambiguous. CDR3 length: 18 amino acids. The V and J ends lost 4 bases and 1 base respectively, with 25 bases between them. The germline CDR1 and CDR2 sequences are SQVTM and ANQGSEA. CDR3 bases: TGCAGCGTTGTTTCCGGGCCAATGACCAGTCGCGCGAACACTGAAGCTTTCTTT. Its translation: CSVVSGPMTSRANTEAFF.

This clonotype was recorded many times. V and J are TRBV19 and TRBJ1-5; D remains ambiguous. The germline V and J ends were trimmed by 4 bases and 4 bases, with 14 bases remaining between them. The length of the CDR3 is 15 residues. CDR1 is LNHDA and CDR2 is SQIVND in the germline V gene (reference sequence). CDR3: CASSRGGLENQPQHF. DNA for the CDR3: TGTGCCAGTAGTAGAGGAGGGCTGGAAAATCAGCCCCAGCATTTT.

This clonotype was counted only a few times. The chain combines TRBV5-4 with TRBJ1-4; D is undetermined. Germline V gene sequence: CDR1 SGHNT, CDR2 YYREEE (reference sequence). Trimming removed 2 bases at V and 0 bases at J, with 8 bases between. CDR3 size: 15 residues. In DNA form, the CDR3 reads TGTGCCAGCAGCTTAACTGCGGCAACTAATGAAAAACTGTTTTTT. It is translated as CASSLTAATNEKLFF.

In this sample, this clonotype turned up many times. The chain uses TRBV20-1 and TRBJ1-2; D is possibly TRBD1 (5 bases). The V gene lost 0 bases and the J gene lost 0 bases, with 14 bases spanning the gap. Per the germline V gene, CDR1 is DFQATT and CDR2 is SNEGSKA (reference sequence). This CDR3 has 16 residues. In DNA form, the CDR3 reads TGCAGTGCTAGAGATATGTTCGGGGGGTCTAACTATGGCTACACCTTC. Translating gives CSARDMFGGSNYGYTF.

This clonotype was counted a few times. The chain employs TRBV7-2 and TRBJ2-3, with a possible D match to TRBD2 (7 bases). Germline V gene data show CDR1 as SGHTA and CDR2 as FQGNSA. V lost 1 base, J lost 5 bases, and 13 bases lay in between. The length of the CDR3 is 15 residues. CDR3 loop: CASSLVLGGGDTQYF. The CDR3 nucleotides read TGTGCCAGCAGCTTAGTGCTAGGGGGGGGAGATACGCAGTATTTT.

The rearrangement links TRBV9 to TRBJ1-3; no reliable D call. CDR3 length: 15 residues. V shed 0 bases and J shed 4 bases, with 11 bases lying between them. Germline CDR1 and CDR2: SGDLS and YYNGEE. CDR3 sequence reads: CASSVDVGIGNTIYF. CDR3 nucleotides: TGTGCCAGCAGCGTAGATGTTGGGATCGGAAACACCATATATTTT.

The chain couples TRBV7-2 to TRBJ1-6; D is unclear. V lost 1 base, J lost 6 bases, and 10 bases lay in between. Germline V gene data show CDR1 as SGHTA and CDR2 as FQGNSA. The CDR3 loop spans 15 amino acids. The CDR3 DNA reads as TGTGCCAGCAGCTTAGACGTGGGCGGTAATTCACCCCTCCACTTT. It translates to CASSLDVGGNSPLHF. Drawing the rest from reference TRBV7-2 and TRBJ1-6, the complete variable domain is GAGVSQSPSNKVTEKGKDVELRCDPISGHTALYWYRQSLGQGLEFLIYFQGNSAPDKSGLPSDRFSAERTGGSVSTLTIQRTQQEDSAVYLCASSLDVGGNSPLHFGNGTRLTVT.

This clonotype was counted between two and nine times. The chain has TRBV19 and TRBJ2-7; 8 positions match TRBD2. Germline V CDR1 and CDR2: LNHDA, SQIVND (reference sequence). The CDR3 is 14 amino acids. J lost 2 bases, V lost 3 bases, and 3 bases had no gene match. The chain's CDR3 is CASSIGGGPYEQYF. CDR3 DNA sequence: TGTGCCAGTAGTATCGGCGGGGGGCCCTACGAGCAGTACTTC.

The rearrangement uses TRBV7-2 and TRBJ2-1, with D perhaps TRBD2 (7 bases). Trimming removed 2 bases at V and 5 bases at J, with 19 bases between. The CDR3 contains 17 residues. The germline gives CDR1 SGHTA, CDR2 FQGNSA. The CDR3 is CASSLMWGGPPNNEQFF. CDR3 in DNA: TGTGCCAGCAGCTTAATGTGGGGGGGGCCGCCCAACAATGAGCAGTTCTTC.

This clonotype was detected many times. The gene calls are TRBV7-2 and TRBJ2-5, with 13 positions matching TRBD2. This CDR3 contains 18 residues. CDR1 SGHTA and CDR2 FQGNSA come from the germline V gene. J was trimmed by 5 bases and V by 2 bases; bases with no gene match: 11. The CDR3 loop reads CASSLSRTSGGALETQYF. Here the CDR3 DNA reads TGTGCCAGCAGCTTATCCCGTACTAGCGGGGGGGCGCTGGAGACCCAGTACTTC.

The rearrangement links TRBV7-9 to TRBJ1-1; TRBD1 matches at 8 bases. V dropped 4 bases and J dropped 4; count of bases not matched to a gene: 5. The CDR3 runs to 14 residues. Germline-derived CDR1 and CDR2 are SEHNR and FQNEAQ (reference sequence). The CDR3 nucleotides read TGTGCCAGCAGCTCTTCCGACAGGGGCACTGAAGCTTTCTTT. It specifies CASSSSDRGTEAFF. Full variable domain (outside the CDR3, taken from reference TRBV7-9 and TRBJ1-1): DTGVSQNPRHKITKRGQNVTFRCDPISEHNRLYWYRQTLGQGPEFLTYFQNEAQLEKSRLLSDRFSAERPKGSFSTLEIQRTEQGDSAMYLCASSSSDRGTEAFFGQGTRLTVV.

This clonotype was counted many times. The chain is built from TRBV11-2 and TRBJ2-1; possible D gene TRBD2, 6 bases. Trimming shortened V by 8 bases and J by 1 base, and 21 bases separated the two germline ends. CDR3 size: 17 residues. Germline CDR1 and CDR2: SGHAT and FQNNGV. CDR3 protein: CASRPGGAGESYNEQFF. The CDR3 bases are TGTGCCAGCCGTCCAGGAGGGGCGGGCGAATCCTACAATGAGCAGTTCTTC.

Of note for this clonotype: One end of the junction does not line up with germline, which may come from a read error. The chain employs TRBV5-8 and TRBJ2-2; tentative D call: TRBD2 (5 bases). In germline, CDR1 is SGHTS, CDR2 YDEGEE. This CDR3 has 17 amino acids. In nucleotides, the CDR3 is TGTGCCAGCAGCCGACTGACTTCCGACTATTCCACCGGGGAGCTTTTTTTT. This translates into CASSRLTSDYSTGELFF. The entire variable domain, with the rest obtained from reference TRBV5-8 and TRBJ2-2, is as follows: EAGVTQSPTHLIKTRGQQATLRCSPISGHTSVYWYQQALGLGLQFLLWYDEGEERNRGNFPPRFSGRQFPNYSSELNVNALELEDSALYLCASSRLTSDYSTGELFFGEGSRLTVL.

This clonotype showed up many times. V usage is TRBV12-3 or TRBV12-4 and J usage is TRBJ1-1; 10 nucleotides agree with TRBD1. Trimming at V came to 6 bases and at J to 1 base, leaving 8 bases not matched to a gene. This CDR3 is 16 amino acids long. The CDR3 protein is CASREDRDRGNTEAFF. Here the CDR3 DNA reads TGTGCCAGCAGAGAGGACCGGGACAGGGGGAACACTGAAGCTTTCTTT.

The rearrangement links TRBV6-5 to TRBJ2-1, with 7 bases lining up with TRBD2. CDR1 and CDR2 (germline): MNHEY, SVGAGI. The CDR3 extends over 14 amino acids. J gave up 8 bases and V 4 bases, and 8 bases lay outside the gene matches. The CDR3 sequence: CASSSTVRGYEQFF. The DNA for the CDR3 is TGTGCCAGCAGTTCCACCGTGCGGGGGTATGAGCAGTTCTTC.

The chain carries TRBV12-3 or TRBV12-4 and TRBJ1-2; D ambiguous. V gave up 3 bases and J gave up 8 bases, with 10 bases separating them. CDR3 length equals 12 residues. CDR3 sequence reads: CASSFVSDGYTF. CDR3 coding DNA: TGTGCCAGCAGTTTTGTGTCTGACGGCTACACCTTC.

Only a few counts were recorded for this clonotype. The chain joins TRBV20-1 to TRBJ2-3; 12 positions match TRBD1. Trimming at V came to 6 bases and at J to 0 bases, leaving 10 bases not matched to a gene. Germline-derived CDR1 and CDR2 are DFQATT and SNEGSKA (reference sequence). CDR3 length: 17 residues. The CDR3 protein is CSALTGTGGGSTDTQYF. The DNA of the CDR3 is TGCAGTGCCTTGACCGGGACAGGGGGCGGTAGCACAGATACGCAGTATTTT.

By share of the sample, this clonotype is medium-sized. The chain employs TRBV6-4 and TRBJ2-1; 8 bases agree with TRBD2. This CDR3 region has 14 residues. Trimming removed 2 bases from V and 3 bases from J; junction bases left unmatched: 0. Germline V gives CDR1 MRHNA, CDR2 SNTAGT. This chain's CDR3 is CASSDGTSYNEQFF. The CDR3 region has the DNA TGTGCCAGCAGTGACGGGACTAGCTACAATGAGCAGTTCTTC.

This chain connects TRBV9 to TRBJ2-1; either TRBD1 or TRBD2 may fit D (5 bases each). Germline CDR1 SGDLS, CDR2 YYNGEE. The length of the CDR3 is 13 residues. V dropped 10 bases and J dropped 8 bases, with 19 bases sitting between them. In nucleotides, the CDR3 is TGTGCCTCAAGGAACGGGGCCCAGGATGAGCAGTTCTTC. Translating gives CASRNGAQDEQFF.

The chain links TRBV5-1 to TRBJ2-2; D remains unclear. Germline CDR1 is SGHRS and CDR2 is YFSETQ. Trimming took off 2 bases at V and 2 bases at J, with 4 bases between the two ends. This CDR3 contains 13 residues. As DNA, the CDR3 is TGCGCCAGCAGCTTCCTAAACACCGGGGAGCTGTTTTTT. Translated, it gives CASSFLNTGELFF.

This clonotype came up many times. This chain connects TRBV10-2 to TRBJ2-3; the D call may be TRBD1 or TRBD2 (6 bases each). Per germline, CDR1 WSHSY and CDR2 SAAADI. This CDR3 spans 14 amino acids. V was clipped by 6 bases and J by 1 base, with 11 bases between them. The CDR3 DNA follows: TGCGCCAGCAGACAGGGACTGGGCACAGATACGCAGTATTTT. Translating it yields CASRQGLGTDTQYF.

This clonotype was counted ten times or more. This rearrangement joins TRBV9 to TRBJ2-5, with D perhaps matching TRBD1 or TRBD2 (5 bases each). The CDR3 extends over 13 amino acids. V was pared by 7 bases and J by 3 bases, with 13 bases between. Per the germline V gene, CDR1 is SGDLS and CDR2 is YYNGEE. This chain's CDR3 is CASSRGSKETQYF. CDR3 coding DNA: TGTGCCAGCTCGAGGGGCTCGAAAGAGACCCAGTACTTC.

This clonotype was seen a handful of times. The genes are TRBV4-3 and TRBJ2-1, with TRBD2 matching over 8 bases. Trimming cost V 0 bases and J 5 bases; bases outside gene matches: 9. The germline gives CDR1 LGHNA, CDR2 YSLEER. The CDR3 loop spans 17 amino acids. The CDR3 loop is CASSQEARGGRNNEQFF. In DNA, the CDR3 is TGCGCCAGCAGCCAAGAGGCTCGGGGGGGACGGAACAATGAGCAGTTCTTC.